The 5 T cell receptor beta chains presented below share a single source sample, sequenced in a study of CD8+CD57+ T cells in acquired aplastic anemia. Genomic DNA acted as the template from which TCR beta VDJ combination and CDR3 sequence profiling were carried out. TCRdb ran MiXCR on the reads and lists one entry per CDR3 protein. The sample records 300,000 or so distinct CDR3 sequences, 56% being singletons. Sequenced input: sorted CD4+, CD8+, or CD8+CD57+ T cells (not recorded which) from PBMCs. Source of these receptors: a human donor with severe aplastic anemia or a healthy control (not recorded which).

This clonotype was found many times. The V gene is TRBV5-1, the J gene TRBJ1-1; D not resolved. The germline CDR1 and CDR2 sequences are SGHRS and YFSETQ. This CDR3 contains 14 residues. V dropped 0 bases and J dropped 0 bases, with 6 bases sitting between them. The CDR3 region is CASSLADMNTEAFF. The DNA for the CDR3 is TGCGCCAGCAGCTTGGCCGACATGAACACTGAAGCTTTCTTT.

The chain uses TRBV7-2 and TRBJ1-2; maybe TRBD1 (6 bases). Germline-derived CDR1 and CDR2 are SGHTA and FQGNSA. Trimming pared 4 bases from V and 8 bases from J, leaving 14 bases between. This CDR3 contains 13 residues. The CDR3 DNA reads as TGTGCCAGCAGCTCACAGGGCTCTGGAGGCTACACCTTC. Residues: CASSSQGSGGYTF.

In regard to this clonotype: The final CDR3 position lacks the conserved phenylalanine or tryptophan, pointing to a likely read error. V is TRBV28 and J is TRBJ1-5; 7 bases match TRBD1. In germline, CDR1 is MDHEN, CDR2 SYDVKM. The V gene end was trimmed by 5 bases and the J gene end by 2 bases; junction bases not matched to a gene: 3. CDR3 size: 14 residues. The CDR3 here is CASSPQGGNQPQHL. CDR3 bases: TGTGCCAGCAGTCCCCAGGGGGGCAATCAGCCCCAGCATCTT.

There are many counts of this clonotype. The CDR3 protein is CASSALGASYEQYF. DNA of the CDR3: TGTGCCAGCAGTGCCCTAGGTGCCTCCTACGAGCAGTACTTC. This sequence joins TRBV6-1 and TRBJ2-7; no definite D call. Per the germline V gene, CDR1 is MNHNS and CDR2 is SASEGT. Trimming took off 4 bases at V and 0 bases at J, with 10 bases between the two ends. The CDR3 covers 14 residues.

This chain uses TRBV6-6 with TRBJ1-1; D is perhaps TRBD1 (5 bases). V lost 6 bases and J lost 3, with 11 bases in between. The CDR3 spans 13 residues. Germline V CDR1 and CDR2: MNHNY, SVGAGI (reference sequence). The DNA for the CDR3 is TGTGCCAGCAGGCAACAGGTTTACACTGAAGCTTTCTTT. Protein product: CASRQQVYTEAFF.